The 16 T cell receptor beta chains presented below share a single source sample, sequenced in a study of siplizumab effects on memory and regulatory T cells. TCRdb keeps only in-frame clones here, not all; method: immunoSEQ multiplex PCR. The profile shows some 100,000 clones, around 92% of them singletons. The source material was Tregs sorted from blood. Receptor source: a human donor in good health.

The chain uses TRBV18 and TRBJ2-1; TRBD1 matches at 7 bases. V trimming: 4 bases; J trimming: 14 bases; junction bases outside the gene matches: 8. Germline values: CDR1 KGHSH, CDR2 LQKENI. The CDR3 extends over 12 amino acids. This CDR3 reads CASSHRDSREFF. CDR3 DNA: TGTGCCAGCTCACACCGGGACAGTCGGGAGTTCTTC.

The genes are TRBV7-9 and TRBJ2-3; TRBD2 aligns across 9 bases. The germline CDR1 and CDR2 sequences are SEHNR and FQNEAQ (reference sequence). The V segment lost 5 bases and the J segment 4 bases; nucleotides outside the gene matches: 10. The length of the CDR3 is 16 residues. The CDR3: CASSRSGRKVPDTQYF. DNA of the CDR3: TGTGCCAGCAGCCGTAGCGGGAGAAAGGTCCCAGATACGCAGTATTTT.

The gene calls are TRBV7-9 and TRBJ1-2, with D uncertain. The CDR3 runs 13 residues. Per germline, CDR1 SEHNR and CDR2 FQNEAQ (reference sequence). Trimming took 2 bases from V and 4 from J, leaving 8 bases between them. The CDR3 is CASSLSMTYGYTF. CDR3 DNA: TGTGCCAGCAGCTTAAGTATGACCTATGGCTACACCTTC.

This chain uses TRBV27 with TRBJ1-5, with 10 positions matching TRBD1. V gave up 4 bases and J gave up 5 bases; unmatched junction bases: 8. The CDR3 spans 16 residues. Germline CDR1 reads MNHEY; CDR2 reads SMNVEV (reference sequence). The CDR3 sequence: CASSSVTGGGHQPQHF. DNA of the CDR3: TGTGCCAGCAGTTCCGTGACAGGGGGCGGGCATCAGCCCCAGCATTTT.

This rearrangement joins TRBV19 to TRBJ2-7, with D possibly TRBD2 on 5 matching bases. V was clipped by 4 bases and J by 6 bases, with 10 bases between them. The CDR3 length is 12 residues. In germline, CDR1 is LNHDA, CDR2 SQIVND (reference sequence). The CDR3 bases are TGTGCCAGTAGTAGTTCGGGGTTCGAGCAGTACTTC. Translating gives CASSSSGFEQYF. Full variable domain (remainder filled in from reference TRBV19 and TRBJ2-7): DGGITQSPKYLFRKEGQNVTLSCEQNLNHDAMYWYRQDPGQGLRLIYYSQIVNDFQKGDIAEGYSVSREKKESFPLTVTSAQKNPTAFYLCASSSSGFEQYFGPGTRLTVT.

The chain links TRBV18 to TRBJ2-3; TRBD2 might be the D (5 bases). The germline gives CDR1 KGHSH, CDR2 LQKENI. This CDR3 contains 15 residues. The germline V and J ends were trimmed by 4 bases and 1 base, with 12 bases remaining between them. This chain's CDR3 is CASSQGGSGTDTQYF. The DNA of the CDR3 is TGTGCCAGCTCACAAGGCGGTAGCGGCACAGATACGCAGTATTTT.

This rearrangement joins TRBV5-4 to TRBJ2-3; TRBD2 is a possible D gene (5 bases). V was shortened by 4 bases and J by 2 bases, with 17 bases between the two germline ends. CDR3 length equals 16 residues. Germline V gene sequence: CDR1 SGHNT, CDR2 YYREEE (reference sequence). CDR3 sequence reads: CASSPRGSEYTDTQYF. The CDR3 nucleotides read TGTGCCAGCAGCCCCCGGGGTAGCGAGTACACAGATACGCAGTATTTT.

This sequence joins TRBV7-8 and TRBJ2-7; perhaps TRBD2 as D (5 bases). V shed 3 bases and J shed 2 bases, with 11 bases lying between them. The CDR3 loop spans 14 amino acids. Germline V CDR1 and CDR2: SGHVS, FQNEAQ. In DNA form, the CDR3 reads TGTGCCAGCAGCTTTTACGGGGTGGCCTACGAGCAGTACTTC. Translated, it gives CASSFYGVAYEQYF.

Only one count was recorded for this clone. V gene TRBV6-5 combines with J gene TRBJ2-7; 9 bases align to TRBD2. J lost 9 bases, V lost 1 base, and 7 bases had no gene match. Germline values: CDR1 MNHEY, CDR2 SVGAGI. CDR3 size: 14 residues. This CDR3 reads CASSYYSGSSSQYF. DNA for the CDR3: TGTGCCAGCAGTTACTATAGCGGGAGTAGTTCGCAGTACTTC.

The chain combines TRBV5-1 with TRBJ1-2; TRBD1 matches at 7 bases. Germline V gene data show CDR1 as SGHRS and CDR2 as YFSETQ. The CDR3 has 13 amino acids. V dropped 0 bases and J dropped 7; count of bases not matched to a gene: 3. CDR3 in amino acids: CASSLEAGGGYTF. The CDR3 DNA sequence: TGCGCCAGCAGCTTGGAGGCAGGGGGTGGCTACACCTTC.

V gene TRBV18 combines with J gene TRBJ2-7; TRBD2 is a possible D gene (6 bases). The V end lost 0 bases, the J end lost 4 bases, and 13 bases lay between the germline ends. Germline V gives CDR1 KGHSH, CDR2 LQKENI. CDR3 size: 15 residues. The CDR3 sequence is CASSPPGGGGYEQYF. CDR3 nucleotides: TGTGCCAGCTCACCACCGGGGGGAGGAGGTTACGAGCAGTACTTC. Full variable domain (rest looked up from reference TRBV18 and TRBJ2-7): NAGVMQNPRHLVRRRGQEARLRCSPMKGHSHVYWYRQLPEEGLKFMVYLQKENIIDESGMPKERFSAEFPKEGPSILRIQQVVRGDSAAYFCASSPPGGGGYEQYFGPGTRLTVT.

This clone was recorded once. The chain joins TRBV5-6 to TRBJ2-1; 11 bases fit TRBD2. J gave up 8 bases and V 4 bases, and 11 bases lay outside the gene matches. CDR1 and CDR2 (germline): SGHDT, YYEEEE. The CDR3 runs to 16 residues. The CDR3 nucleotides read TGTGCCAGCAGCCCGGGACTAGCGGACCTAGGGGATGAGCAGTTCTTC. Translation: CASSPGLADLGDEQFF.

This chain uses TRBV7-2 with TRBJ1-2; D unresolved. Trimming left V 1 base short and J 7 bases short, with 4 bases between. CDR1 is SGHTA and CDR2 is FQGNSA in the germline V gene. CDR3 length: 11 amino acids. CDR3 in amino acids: CASSLVRGYTF. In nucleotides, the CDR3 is TGTGCCAGCAGCTTAGTCCGTGGCTACACCTTC.

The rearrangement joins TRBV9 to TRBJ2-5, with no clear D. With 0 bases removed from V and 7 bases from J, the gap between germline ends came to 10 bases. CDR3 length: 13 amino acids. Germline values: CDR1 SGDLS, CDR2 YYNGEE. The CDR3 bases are TGTGCCAGCAGCGTAGAACACGCTGCGACCCAGTACTTC. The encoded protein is CASSVEHAATQYF.

CDR3 sequence: CASSLATSGKHEQFF. The CDR3 DNA follows: TGCGCCAGCAGCTTGGCCACTAGCGGGAAGCATGAGCAGTTCTTC. The chain combines TRBV5-1 with TRBJ2-1; 10 bases are shared with TRBD2. The CDR3 runs 15 residues. Trimming at V came to 0 bases and at J to 8 bases, leaving 5 bases not matched to a gene. CDR1 and CDR2 (germline): SGHRS, YFSETQ. Supplemented by reference TRBV5-1 and TRBJ2-1, the full variable domain reads KAGVTQTPRYLIKTRGQQVTLSCSPISGHRSVSWYQQTPGQGLQFLFEYFSETQRNKGNFPGRFSGRQFSNSRSEMNVSTLELGDSALYLCASSLATSGKHEQFFGPGTRLTVL.

CDR3 in DNA: TGTGCCAGCAGCTTGATACGCCAGGGACAGGGGGACATTCAGTACTTC. Translating it yields CASSLIRQGQGDIQYF. This chain joins TRBV5-6 and TRBJ2-4; the match to TRBD1 covers 11 bases. With 1 base clipped from V and 8 bases from J, the junction kept 8 bases outside the gene matches. The CDR3 spans 16 residues. Germline lookup yields CDR1 SGHDT and CDR2 YYEEEE. The entire variable domain, with the rest obtained from reference TRBV5-6 and TRBJ2-4, is as follows: DAGVTQSPTHLIKTRGQQVTLRCSPKSGHDTVSWYQQALGQGPQFIFQYYEEEERQRGNFPDRFSGHQFPNYSSELNVNALLLGDSALYLCASSLIRQGQGDIQYFGAGTRLSVL.